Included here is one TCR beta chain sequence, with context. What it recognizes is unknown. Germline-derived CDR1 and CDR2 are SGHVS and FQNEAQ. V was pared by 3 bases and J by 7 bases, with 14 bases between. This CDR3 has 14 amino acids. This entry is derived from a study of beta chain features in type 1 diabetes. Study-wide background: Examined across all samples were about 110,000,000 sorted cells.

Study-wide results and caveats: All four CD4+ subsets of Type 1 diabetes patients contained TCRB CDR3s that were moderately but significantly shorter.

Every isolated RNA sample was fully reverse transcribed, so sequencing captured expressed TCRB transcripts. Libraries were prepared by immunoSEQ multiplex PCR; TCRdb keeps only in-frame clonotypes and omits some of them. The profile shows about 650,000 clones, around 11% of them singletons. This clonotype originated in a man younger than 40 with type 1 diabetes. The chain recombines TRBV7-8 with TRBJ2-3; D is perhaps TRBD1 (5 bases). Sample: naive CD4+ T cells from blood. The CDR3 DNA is TGTGCCAGCAGCTTGGACACCACACACAATACGCAGTATTTT. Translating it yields CASSLDTTHNTQYF.